This T cell receptor (beta chain) was sequenced for a study of blood T cell repertoires in COVID-19. Study-wide background: The United States, Italy and Spain supplied acute and convalescent COVID-19 samples. Nucleic acid was either cDNA or gDNA, and it came from T cells, B-cell-depleted T cells, or PBMCs.

Per the study methods: How many nucleated cells were present was estimated from reference gene primer amplification. Repertoires were generated with immunoSEQ multiplex PCR, while TCRdb's copy carries only in-frame clones and drops some. Clone size and the V and J calls come from that table; the DNA yielded D and trimming. The profile shows around 170,000 clones, 70% to 85% of them singletons. This clonotype originated in a man aged 45-65 years who had recovered from COVID-19. The specimen was PBMCs or T cells enriched from blood (not recorded which).

The CDR3 nucleotides are TGTGCCAGCGGAGGGAGTTTCTCTGAAGCTTTCTTT. Its translation is CASGGSFSEAFF. The chain joins TRBV28 to TRBJ1-1; D not certain. Trimming left V 8 bases short and J 6 bases short, with 13 bases between. CDR3 length: 12 amino acids. Per germline, CDR1 MDHEN and CDR2 SYDVKM.